This entry is about one TCR beta chain. Its specificity is not known. This entry comes from a study of T cells in Graves' hyperthyroidism and ophthalmopathy. Findings and limits, study-wide: Ophthalmopathy onset followed model prediction by a median about 6.9 months. Ophthalmopathy cases were set apart from stable hyperthyroidism by a 13 V-J model.

Lactation, pregnancy, other autoimmune disease or uncontrolled infection excluded patients. Diagnoses rested on clinical symptoms, serum thyroxine and TRAb, thyroid ultrasound and orbital computed tomography. Trimming at V came to 3 bases and at J to 13 bases, leaving 0 bases not matched to a gene. Germline values: CDR1 LNHNV, CDR2 YYDKDF (reference sequence). The CDR3 has 11 residues. There were TCR beta CDR3 regions amplified from RNA transcripts. The TCR CDR3 first-round RT-PCR relied on the HTBI primer set. TCRdb redid the calling of the multiplex PCR reads with MiXCR, one entry per CDR3 protein. The data contain 650,000 to 800,000 distinct CDR3 sequences, approximately 42% of them seen just once; the ten biggest clones take up less than 8.5%.

The material sequenced was peripheral blood or thyroid tissue (not recorded which). The V and J genes are TRBV15 and TRBJ2-2; 9 bases match TRBD1. The TCR sequence derives from an adult man with Graves' disease, either hyperthyroidism or ophthalmopathy (not recorded which). CDR3 bases: TGTGCCACCAGCAGGGGACAGGGGCTGTTTTTT. Translation: CATSRGQGLFF. The full variable domain, completed using reference TRBV15 and TRBJ2-2, is DAMVIQNPRYQVTQFGKPVTLSCSQTLNHNVMYWYQQKSSQAPKLLFHYYDKDFNNEADTPDNFQSRRPNTSFCFLDIRSPGLGDTAMYLCATSRGQGLFFGEGSRLTVL.